One TCR beta chain is described in this entry. This sample is drawn from a study of blood T cell repertoires in COVID-19. Only in-frame clones appear in the TCRdb table, and some are missing; sequencing was by immunoSEQ multiplex PCR. The table has about 120,000 clones, more than 70% seen once; the top ten hold 7.9%. CDR3 size: 16 residues. Trimming cost V 6 bases and J 0 bases, with 12 bases left between them. CDR1 and CDR2 from the germline V gene are SEHNR and FQNEAQ (reference sequence). The chain links TRBV7-9 to TRBJ2-6, with unresolved D. This TCR was sampled from a human donor in a cohort sampled during active COVID-19. The sequenced sample consisted of peripheral blood. As DNA, the CDR3 is TGTGCCAGCAGTGCCGGGTCCCACTCTGGGGCCAACGTCCTGACTTTC. It codes for CASSAGSHSGANVLTF.